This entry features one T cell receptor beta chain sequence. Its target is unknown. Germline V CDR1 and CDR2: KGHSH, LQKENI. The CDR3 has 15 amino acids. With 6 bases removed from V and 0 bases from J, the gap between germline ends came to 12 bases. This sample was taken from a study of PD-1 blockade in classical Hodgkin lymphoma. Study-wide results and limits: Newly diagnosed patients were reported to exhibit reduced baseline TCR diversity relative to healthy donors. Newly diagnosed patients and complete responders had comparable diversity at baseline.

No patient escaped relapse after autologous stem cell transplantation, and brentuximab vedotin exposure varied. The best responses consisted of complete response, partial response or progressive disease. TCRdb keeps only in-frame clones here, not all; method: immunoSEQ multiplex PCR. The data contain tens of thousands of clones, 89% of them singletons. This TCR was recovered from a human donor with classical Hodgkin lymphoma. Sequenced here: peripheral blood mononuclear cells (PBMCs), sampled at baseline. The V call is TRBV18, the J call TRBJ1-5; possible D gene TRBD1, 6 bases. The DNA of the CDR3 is TGTGCCAGCTCTCCGGACAGACATAGCAATCAGCCCCAGCATTTT. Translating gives CASSPDRHSNQPQHF.